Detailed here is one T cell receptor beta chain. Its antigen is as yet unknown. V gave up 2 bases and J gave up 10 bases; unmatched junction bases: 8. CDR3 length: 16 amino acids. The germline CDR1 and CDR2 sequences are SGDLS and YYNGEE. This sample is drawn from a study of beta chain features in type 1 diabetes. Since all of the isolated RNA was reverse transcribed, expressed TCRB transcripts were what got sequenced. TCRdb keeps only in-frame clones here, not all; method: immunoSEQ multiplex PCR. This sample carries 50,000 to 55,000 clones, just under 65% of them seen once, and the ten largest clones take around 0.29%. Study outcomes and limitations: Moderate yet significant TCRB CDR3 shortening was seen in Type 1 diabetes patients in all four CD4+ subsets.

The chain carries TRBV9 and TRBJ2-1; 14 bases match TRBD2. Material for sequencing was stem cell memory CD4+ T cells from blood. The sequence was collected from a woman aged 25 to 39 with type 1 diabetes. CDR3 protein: CASSVTSGRARGEQFF. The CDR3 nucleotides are TGTGCCAGCAGCGTGACTAGCGGGAGGGCCCGAGGCGAGCAGTTCTTC. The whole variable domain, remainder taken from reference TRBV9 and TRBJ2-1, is DSGVTQTPKHLITATGQRVTLRCSPRSGDLSVYWYQQSLDQGLQFLIQYYNGEERAKGNILERFSAQQFPDLHSELNLSSLELGDSALYFCASSVTSGRARGEQFFGPGTRLTVL.